Listed below are T cell receptor beta chains from one sample, sequenced in a study of T cell changes during pregnancy in multiple sclerosis. The assay was immunoSEQ multiplex PCR, and TCRdb's table has in-frame clones only and misses some. The sample holds about 46,000 clones, around 93% seen once. The input for sequencing was CD8+ T cells from peripheral blood mononuclear cells, taken in the second trimester of pregnancy. Source of these receptors: a female donor with multiple sclerosis, enrolled in a pregnancy study. CDR3s include the opening cysteine and the closing phenylalanine or tryptophan. A D gene is named only where the DNA matches it firmly. Rows may omit the clone size; those that give it use once, few, many or a size class.

D	V	J	size	DNA	CDR3
.	TRBV6-5	TRBJ2-1	few	TGTGCCAGCATGCAGTACGATGAGCAGTTCTTC	CASMQYDEQFF
.	TRBV29-1	TRBJ2-2	.	TGTAGCACCCGAGAGGGGGACACCGGGGAGCTGTTTTTT	CSTREGDTGELFF
.	TRBV7-9	TRBJ2-7	.	TGTGCCAGCAGCGTAACAGGGTACGAGCAGTACTTC	CASSVTGYEQYF
.	TRBV19	TRBJ1-2	once	TGTGCCAGTAGTATTGGACAGTACTATGGCTACACCTTC	CASSIGQYYGYTF
.	TRBV6-6	TRBJ2-5	once	TGTGCCAGCAGTTACCGAACAGGGTTTGGTGAGACCCAGTACTTC	CASSYRTGFGETQYF
TRBD1	TRBV7-2	TRBJ2-2	.	TGTGCCAGCAGCACAGGGGCGTGGACCGGGGAGCTGTTTTTT	CASSTGAWTGELFF
TRBD1	TRBV5-4	TRBJ1-1	few	TGTGCCAGCAGCGGGGGACAGGGAGCGCCTTGGGGCACTGAAGCTTTCTTT	CASSGGQGAPWGTEAFF
.	TRBV2	TRBJ1-1	.	TGTGCCAGCAGCCCCCGGAGCAACACTGAAGCTTTCTTT	CASSPRSNTEAFF
.	TRBV5-8	TRBJ2-6	.	TGTGCCAGCTTCCTGACATACCATGCTGGGGCCAACGTCCTGACTTTC	CASFLTYHAGANVLTF
.	TRBV5-6	TRBJ1-1	.	TGTGCCAGCAGCTTCGGGACACCTTTGAACACTGAAGCTTTCTTT	CASSFGTPLNTEAFF
TRBD2	TRBV5-1	TRBJ2-7	.	TGCGCCAGCAGCTTGGCCGAGGGGCGGGGGGGCCGCGAGCAGTACTTC	CASSLAEGRGGREQYF
.	TRBV19	TRBJ1-1	.	TGTGCCAGTAAGCCGACAGGACTCACTGAAGCTTTCTTT	CASKPTGLTEAFF
.	TRBV9	TRBJ2-4	.	TGTGCCAGCAGTCCTAACAGGGACAACATTCAGTACTTC	CASSPNRDNIQYF
TRBD1	TRBV4-1	TRBJ2-7	.	TGCGCCAGCAGCTCCCAGACAGGGTCCTACGAGCAGTACTTC	CASSSQTGSYEQYF
TRBD1	TRBV4-1	TRBJ1-6	.	TGCGCCAGCAGCCAAGAAGAGAACAGGGGGAATTCACCCCTCCACTTT	CASSQEENRGNSPLHF
TRBD2	TRBV19	TRBJ2-1	.	TGTGCCAGTAAGATTCTAGCGGGGGGGTACAATGAGCAGTTCTTC	CASKILAGGYNEQFF
.	TRBV11-2	TRBJ2-5	.	TGTGCCAGCAGCTCCCCGGGAGAGACCCAGTACTTC	CASSSPGETQYF
.	TRBV14	TRBJ2-1	.	TGTGCCAGCAGCCAAGTCAGCTCCTACAATGAGCAGTTCTTC	CASSQVSSYNEQFF
TRBD1	TRBV30	TRBJ1-3	few	TGTGCCTGGAGTGTAACAGGGGCTGGAAACACCATATATTTT	CAWSVTGAGNTIYF
TRBD1	TRBV2	TRBJ1-2	few	TGTGCCAGCAGTCGGACAGGGGGCGTCTATGGCTACACCTTC	CASSRTGGVYGYTF
TRBD2	TRBV7-3	TRBJ2-1	.	TGTGCCAGCAGCTCCGGGACTAGCGGGGGGCATGAGCAGTTCTTC	CASSSGTSGGHEQFF
.	TRBV7-9	TRBJ1-1	few	TGTGCCAGCAGCCCCCCCGTGCGGACTGAAGCTTTCTTT	CASSPPVRTEAFF
.	TRBV4-2	TRBJ2-7	.	TGTGCCAGCAGCCAAGGCGTACAGTACTCCTACGAGCAGTACTTC	CASSQGVQYSYEQYF
TRBD2	TRBV4-3	TRBJ2-7	.	TGCGCCAGCAGCCAAGTAGCGGGGGGTCGAAGCAAGCAGTACTTC	CASSQVAGGRSKQYF
TRBD2	TRBV7-3	TRBJ2-2	.	TGTGCCAGCAGCATCGGGGGGGCGGCCGGGGAGCTGTTTTTT	CASSIGGAAGELFF
TRBD2	TRBV9	TRBJ2-4	.	TGTGCCAGCAGCGCAGGGGGACTAGCGGGGGGGACGGACATTCAGTACTTC	CASSAGGLAGGTDIQYF
.	TRBV29-1	TRBJ2-7	.	TGCAGCGTTGAAGGCCAGGGTGGGCACGAGCAGTACTTC	CSVEGQGGHEQYF
TRBD1	TRBV10-1	TRBJ1-1	medium-sized	TGCGCCAGCAGTGAAAGGAAGGGGGCCTTTATGAACACTGAAGCTTTCTTT	CASSERKGAFMNTEAFF
.	TRBV14	TRBJ1-2	.	TGTGCCAGCAGCCAAGACACGGGGTTGCATGGCTACACCTTC	CASSQDTGLHGYTF
.	TRBV29-1	TRBJ1-2	once	TGCAGCGCACTACAGGGCTATGGCTACACCTTC	CSALQGYGYTF
.	TRBV7-9	TRBJ2-7	.	TGTGCCAGCAGCGCGGACAGAGGGGGCTACGAGCAGTACTTC	CASSADRGGYEQYF
TRBD1	TRBV5-6	TRBJ2-7	once	TGTGCCAGCAGCTCTCGCAGACAGGGAACAACCTACGAGCAGTACTTC	CASSSRRQGTTYEQYF
TRBD1	TRBV7-8	TRBJ1-2	.	TGTGCCAGCAGCTTAGTGGTGACAGGGGACCCTAACTATGGCTACACCTTC	CASSLVVTGDPNYGYTF
TRBD1	TRBV7-9	TRBJ1-1	.	TGTGCCAGCAGCTCAGGGGGCATCACTGAAGCTTTCTTT	CASSSGGITEAFF
TRBD1	TRBV5-1	TRBJ1-1	.	TGCGCCAGCAGCTGGGGGGCAGGGGGCGAAGCTTTCTTT	CASSWGAGGEAFF
.	TRBV19	TRBJ2-7	.	TGTGCCAGTAGCCCGGGGTCCCGGGGTTCCCCCTACGAGCAGTACTTC	CASSPGSRGSPYEQYF
TRBD1	TRBV5-6	TRBJ1-2	.	TGTGCCAGCAGCACCGGACAGGGTCACTATGGCTACACCTTC	CASSTGQGHYGYTF
TRBD2	TRBV9	TRBJ2-1	once	TGTGCCAGCAGCGTAGAAGAGGCTAGCGGGGGGGAAAGAGGTAATGAGCAGTTCTTC	CASSVEEASGGERGNEQFF
TRBD1	TRBV4-2	TRBJ2-2	.	TGTGCCAGCAGCCGAGGACAGGACACCGGGGAGCTGTTTTTT	CASSRGQDTGELFF
TRBD2	TRBV19	TRBJ2-3	many	TGTGCCAGTAGTATACCCGGGGGGGCAGATACGCAGTATTTT	CASSIPGGADTQYF
TRBD1	TRBV6-5	TRBJ1-3	.	TGTGCCAGCATAGAGGGGGCGCGGGGAAACACCATATATTTT	CASIEGARGNTIYF
.	TRBV27	TRBJ2-1	once	TGTGCCAGCAGTTTAGGGAGCAATGAGCAGTTCTTC	CASSLGSNEQFF
.	TRBV5-5	TRBJ2-7	.	TGTGCCAGCAGCCCGGGTTGGGAGCAGTACTTC	CASSPGWEQYF